This T cell receptor (beta chain) was recovered during a study of cytomegalovirus exposure and HLA in healthy donors. With 60 Vbeta and 13 Jbeta primers, the PCR was carried out. Libraries were prepared by immunoSEQ multiplex PCR; TCRdb keeps only in-frame clonotypes and omits some of them. The sample has 150,000 to 160,000 clones; approximately 72% are singletons. As to this clone: Its specificity is unknown.

Likely unrecorded immune exposures existed in these nominally healthy donors. General study findings and limits: For most subjects, TCR beta sequences were reported to predict HLA-A and HLA-B alleles with accuracy. A later analysis found TCR association rates differed by HLA locus, highest for DRB1 and lowest for HLA-C. A prior analysis recorded that most TCR beta V segments were productive about 87% or about 30% of the time.

V was shortened by 0 bases and J by 4 bases, with 16 bases between the two germline ends. The germline V gene encodes CDR1 SGDLS and CDR2 YYNGEE. This CDR3 is 16 amino acids long. The specimen sequenced was PBMCs. The receptor was isolated from a man aged 18 to 30 in good health and CMV-seronegative. The chain recombines TRBV9 with TRBJ1-2; D not certain. Here the CDR3 reads CASSVGRGQSGYGYTF. As DNA, the CDR3 is TGTGCCAGCAGCGTAGGGAGAGGGCAGTCGGGCTATGGCTACACCTTC.